These 5 T cell receptor beta chains share one sample of origin, sequenced in a study of molecular identifiers for immune sequencing clone quantification. TCRdb used MiXCR to reprocess the PCR reads, holding one entry per CDR3 protein. In the table there are some 320,000 distinct CDR3 sequences, 20% to 25% of which are singletons. Input material: naive CD8+ T cells from blood, with Jurkat cell RNA spiked in. Subset denoted: FACS-sorted CD8+CD4-CCR7+CD45RA+ naive T cells. The receptors originated from a human donor in good health. Some libraries in this study had Jurkat cell RNA spiked in.

V usage is TRBV7-9 and J usage is TRBJ2-3; 12 positions match TRBD2. The CDR3 runs 18 residues. J gave up 7 bases and V 5 bases, and 16 bases lay outside the gene matches. Germline lookup yields CDR1 SEHNR and CDR2 FQNEAQ (reference sequence). The CDR3 here is CASSPKIQTSGSIYTQYF. The CDR3 DNA reads as TGTGCCAGCAGCCCCAAAATACAGACTAGCGGGAGTATTTATACGCAGTATTTT.

About this clonotype itself: A read error may be the cause here, since a much bigger clone is one base away. The chain employs TRBV2 and TRBJ2-2; D remains unclear. The CDR3 has 15 amino acids. Between the trimmed V and J ends, which lost 5 bases and 6 bases, there was a span of 16 bases. Germline assignment: CDR1 SNHLY and CDR2 FYNNEI. CDR3 region: CASSSGDDYAGELFF. CDR3 coding DNA: TGTGCCAGCAGTTCCGGAGACGATTACGCCGGGGAGCTGTTTTTT.

This clonotype was detected many times. The chain links TRBV2 to TRBJ2-5, with TRBD2 identical over 10 bases. V lost 2 bases to trimming and J lost 0 bases; unmatched junction nucleotides: 3. The length of the CDR3 is 16 residues. CDR1 and CDR2 from the germline V gene are SNHLY and FYNNEI. In DNA form, the CDR3 reads TGTGCCAGCAGTGAACCCCTAGCGGGGGACCAAGAGACCCAGTACTTC. It is translated as CASSEPLAGDQETQYF.

Ten or more counts support this clonotype. The junction differs from germline at one of its ends, possibly a read error. This chain joins TRBV28 and TRBJ2-3, with D unclear. This CDR3 is built from 14 residues. Looked up from germline, CDR1 is MDHEN and CDR2 is SYDVKM. The CDR3: CAGSAPAAADTQYF. In DNA, the CDR3 is TGTGCCGGCAGTGCCCCAGCTGCTGCGGATACGCAGTATTTT.

Regarding this clonotype: Germline and junction disagree at one end, which may indicate a read error. The J gene is TRBJ2-1, the V gene TRBV11-2; no reliable D call. This CDR3 contains 15 residues. Germline V CDR1 and CDR2: SGHAT, FQNNGV. The CDR3 region has the DNA TGTGCCAGCGGCTTAGAGGCCAGCTCCTACAATGAGCAGTTCTTC. This sequence encodes CASGLEASSYNEQFF.